The 8 T cell receptor beta chains listed next were all sequenced from one sample in a study of T cell responses to AZD1222 COVID-19 vaccine. Method: immunoSEQ multiplex PCR; TCRdb's copy keeps in-frame clones and lacks some. The table records roughly 48,000 clones, around 91% of them present only once. The input for sequencing was peripheral blood, taken 28 days after the second AZD1222 dose. All receptors come from an adult who received the AZD1222 COVID-19 vaccine.

This chain links TRBV11-2 with TRBJ2-3; TRBD2 is a possible D gene (5 bases). CDR1 SGHAT and CDR2 FQNNGV come from the germline V gene. The CDR3 has 18 residues. The ends were cut back, 5 bases at V and 5 bases at J, with 26 bases in the middle. CDR3 coding DNA: TGTGCCAGCAGCCAATCAAGCAGTGACTCCCCTCGGGGAGATACGCAGTATTTT. The encoded protein is CASSQSSSDSPRGDTQYF.

The chain couples TRBV6-5 to TRBJ2-7; 7 bases map to TRBD2. This CDR3 contains 15 residues. CDR1 is MNHEY and CDR2 is SVGAGI in the germline V gene. V trimming: 6 bases; J trimming: 5 bases; junction bases outside the gene matches: 13. CDR3 nucleotide sequence: TGTGCCAGCAGACCACTAGCGAGGAGTTTCGACGAGCAGTACTTC. Amino acids: CASRPLARSFDEQYF.

The rearrangement uses TRBV7-2 and TRBJ2-2; D remains unclear. Trimming pared 3 bases from V and 1 base from J, leaving 9 bases between. CDR1 is SGHTA and CDR2 is FQGNSA in the germline V gene. The CDR3 is 15 amino acids. The CDR3 is CASSFYSQNTGELFF. CDR3 nucleotides: TGTGCCAGCAGCTTTTATAGCCAGAACACCGGGGAGCTGTTTTTT.

V gene TRBV28 combines with J gene TRBJ2-7; the match to TRBD1 covers 7 bases. The length of the CDR3 is 13 residues. CDR1 and CDR2 (germline): MDHEN, SYDVKM. CDR3 DNA: TGTGCTTCACAGGGACAGACACCCTACGAGCAGTACTTC. It translates to CASQGQTPYEQYF.

The V call is TRBV9, the J call TRBJ2-5; 13 bases agree with TRBD2. J was trimmed by 1 base and V by 4 bases; bases with no gene match: 4. Germline CDR1 SGDLS, CDR2 YYNGEE. This CDR3 has 16 amino acids. This CDR3 is CASSPGTSGAQETQYF. The CDR3 DNA follows: TGTGCCAGCAGCCCAGGGACTAGCGGGGCCCAAGAGACCCAGTACTTC.

The chain combines TRBV21-1 with TRBJ1-2; the DNA was not used to check the table's D call, TRBD1. TRBV21-1 is a known pseudogene. This CDR3 region has 13 residues. The CDR3 DNA is TGTGCCAGCAGCACTAAACAGGGAAATGGCTACACCTTC. As protein: CASSTKQGNGYTF.

This clone was counted only a few times. The chain has TRBV18 and TRBJ1-1; D gene unclear. There are 15 residues in the CDR3. Trimming removed 0 bases at V and 0 bases at J, with 8 bases between. Germline-derived CDR1 and CDR2 are KGHSH and LQKENI. The CDR3 DNA sequence: TGTGCCAGCTCACCACCGGTCAGCATGAACACTGAAGCTTTCTTT. Its translation is CASSPPVSMNTEAFF.

The V gene is TRBV6-2 or TRBV6-3, the J gene TRBJ2-7; D not certain. With 2 bases removed from V and 1 base from J, the gap between germline ends came to 3 bases. There are 12 residues in the CDR3. Per the germline V gene, CDR1 is MNHEY and CDR2 is SVGEGT. The CDR3 here is CASSYASYEQYF. The CDR3 bases are TGTGCCAGCAGTTACGCGTCCTACGAGCAGTACTTC.